This entry concerns a single T cell receptor (beta chain). The method was immunoSEQ multiplex PCR; TCRdb's version includes in-frame clones alone and lacks a portion of them. The sample lists 100,000 to 120,000 clones; approximately 90% were seen once. The sample comes from a study of T cell responses to AZD1222 COVID-19 vaccine. Germline CDR1 and CDR2: SNHLY and FYNNEI. V lost 4 bases and J 8 bases, leaving 12 bases between the germline ends. The CDR3 is made up of 13 amino acids. This chain joins TRBV2 and TRBJ2-4; a weak D match, TRBD2 (6 bases). The material sequenced was peripheral blood, taken on day 0 of AZD1222 vaccination. This sequence originates from an adult in good health. The CDR3 DNA sequence: TGTGCCAGCAGTGGCGGGACGGGAGACATTCAGTACTTC. This encodes CASSGGTGDIQYF.